This T cell receptor beta chain came from a study of T-cell reconstitution after alpha-beta-depleted transplantation in children. This clonotype occurred a few times. Its antigen is not known. With 1 base removed from V and 3 bases from J, the gap between germline ends came to 10 bases. The germline V gene has CDR1 SGHVS and CDR2 FQNEAQ. There are 15 residues in the CDR3. Findings and limits, study-wide: In some patients, recipient T cells and intrathymic progenitors surviving conditioning explained high day-60 diversity. A year post-transplant, T-cell counts and diversity derived mostly from newly produced T cells.

Unique molecular identifiers were built into the TCRbeta library. One entry per CDR3 protein results from TCRdb running MiXCR on the PCR reads. In the table there are some 350,000 distinct CDR3 sequences, around 15% of which are singletons. This sequence joins TRBV7-8 and TRBJ1-3, with D possibly matching TRBD1 (6 bases). This receptor was identified in a male patient between 2 and 9 years old who had a stem cell transplant for acute lymphoblastic leukemia, so the T cells may come from the graft donor. Sequenced here: PBMCs, mostly from graft donor cells, sampled 360 days after TCRalphabeta/CD19-depleted stem cell transplant. The CDR3 coding sequence is TGTGCCAGCAGCTTAGTGGGGGCCGGTGGAAACACCATATATTTT. Translated, it gives CASSLVGAGGNTIYF.